This TCR beta chain was sequenced during a study of blood T cells in healthy people across ages. Findings and caveats of the study: Per million T cells, the diversity of TCR beta decreased roughly linearly as age advanced.

Combining a sample-barcoded 5' primer with a J-beta primer mix, a second PCR ran for about 6 to 12 cycles. TCRdb recomputed calls from the 5' RACE reads with MiXCR, one row per CDR3 protein. The sample carries fewer than 700,000 distinct CDR3 sequences, around 41% recorded once. The germline V gene has CDR1 SGDLS and CDR2 YYNGEE. The CDR3 is 13 amino acids. Between the trimmed V and J ends, which lost 3 bases and 10 bases, there was a span of 14 bases. Points on this clonotype: Its antigen remains unidentified.

This receptor was identified in an elderly man in good health. The chain uses TRBV9 and TRBJ2-1; no clear D gene. The sequenced sample consisted of blood. The CDR3 bases are TGTGCCAGCAGCGCAGACCCTAAACTAGAGCAGTTCTTC. The encoded protein is CASSADPKLEQFF.